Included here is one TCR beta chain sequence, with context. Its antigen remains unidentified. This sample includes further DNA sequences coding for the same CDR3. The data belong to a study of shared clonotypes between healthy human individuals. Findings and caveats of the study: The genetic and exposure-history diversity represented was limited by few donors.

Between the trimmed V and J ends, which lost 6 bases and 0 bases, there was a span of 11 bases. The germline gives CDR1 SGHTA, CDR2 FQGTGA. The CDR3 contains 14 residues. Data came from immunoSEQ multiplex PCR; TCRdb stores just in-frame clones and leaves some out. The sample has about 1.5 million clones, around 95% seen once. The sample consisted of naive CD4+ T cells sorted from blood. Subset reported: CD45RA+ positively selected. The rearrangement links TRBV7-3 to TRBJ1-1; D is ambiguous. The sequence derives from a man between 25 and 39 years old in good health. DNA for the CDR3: TGTGCCAGCAGTCCGGGTGGGTTGAACACTGAAGCTTTCTTT. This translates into CASSPGGLNTEAFF.